One and the same sample provided the 24 T cell receptor beta chains below, sequenced in a study of graft-versus-host responses after intestinal transplantation (dated by TCRdb to the early 2020s). Their antigens are not known. The library was generated by the immunoSEQ multiplex PCR assay. Here the immuneACCESS table is served through TCRdb, limited to in-frame sequences with V and J called. Missing clones are a known gap in these copies; in checked studies unresolved V genes cover under half, and the rest lacks a known reason. A total of over 80,000 clones appear in this sample, around 92% of them only once. The leading ten clones occupy around 0.2% of the sample. Sample time point, as interpreted from the label and publication: cells obtained before transplantation from donor or recipient. This material consisted of unstimulated CD4+ T cells sorted from spleen or lymph node cells, taken before transplant. The receptor set was obtained from a human donor who was the organ donor for an intestinal transplant.

This chain joins TRBV5-4 and TRBJ1-6; D is ambiguous. The CDR3 has 15 residues. Germline V gene sequence: CDR1 SGHNT, CDR2 YYREEE (reference sequence). Trimming removed 6 bases at V and 5 bases at J, with 15 bases between. CDR3 sequence: CASTPGSAHNSPLHF. The CDR3, as DNA: TGTGCCAGCACCCCGGGGAGCGCTCATAATTCACCCCTCCACTTT.

The chain links TRBV13 to TRBJ2-3, with D unresolved. V lost 4 bases, J lost 2 bases, and 7 bases lay in between. The CDR3 is made up of 13 amino acids. The germline CDR1 and CDR2 sequences are PRHDT and FYEKMQ (reference sequence). The CDR3 coding sequence is TGTGCCAGCAGCTCTTTAGCCACAGATACGCAGTATTTT. Protein sequence: CASSSLATDTQYF.

The gene calls are TRBV2 and TRBJ1-5, with a possible D match to TRBD1 (6 bases). V lost 5 bases and J 4 bases, leaving 15 bases between the germline ends. CDR1 and CDR2 from the germline V gene are SNHLY and FYNNEI. The CDR3 loop spans 15 amino acids. The CDR3 DNA is TGTGCCAGCAGTTTACAGGGATCAGCAAATCAGCCCCAGCATTTT. This encodes CASSLQGSANQPQHF. Variable domain in full (rest from reference TRBV2 and TRBJ1-5): EPEVTQTPSHQVTQMGQEVILRCVPISNHLYFYWYRQILGQKVEFLVSFYNNEISEKSEIFDDQFSVERPDGSNFTLKIRSTKLEDSAMYFCASSLQGSANQPQHFGDGTRLSIL.

The V call is TRBV10-3, the J call TRBJ2-2; 7 bases line up with TRBD1. This CDR3 has 13 residues. The V and J ends lost 6 bases and 5 bases, in that order; junction bases with no gene match: 3. Germline-derived CDR1 and CDR2 are ENHRY and SYGVKD. The CDR3 nucleotides are TGTGCCATCAGGGGGACAGTTACCGGGGAGCTGTTTTTT. Amino acids: CAIRGTVTGELFF.

The chain employs TRBV19 and TRBJ2-5; 10 nucleotides agree with TRBD1. CDR3 size: 15 residues. V shed 3 bases, J shed 7 bases, and the junction held 8 bases outside the gene matches. The germline CDR1 and CDR2 sequences are LNHDA and SQIVND (reference sequence). The CDR3 spells CASSILTGGAGTQYF. The CDR3 DNA is TGTGCCAGTAGTATTCTGACAGGGGGCGCTGGGACCCAGTACTTC. Based on the CDR3 plus reference TRBV19 and TRBJ2-5, the full variable domain is DGGITQSPKYLFRKEGQNVTLSCEQNLNHDAMYWYRQDPGQGLRLIYYSQIVNDFQKGDIAEGYSVSREKKESFPLTVTSAQKNPTAFYLCASSILTGGAGTQYFGPGTRLLVL.

The V gene is TRBV7-2, the J gene TRBJ1-4; 8 bases are a match to TRBD1. Germline CDR1 and CDR2: SGHTA and FQGNSA. The CDR3 contains 13 residues. After removal of 4 bases from V and 8 bases from J, the junction contained 3 bases not matched to a gene. CDR3 in DNA: TGTGCCAGCAGCTCAGGACAGGGAGAAAAACTGTTTTTT. It translates to CASSSGQGEKLFF.

This chain joins TRBV7-9 and TRBJ1-1, with a weak D call TRBD1 (5 bases). Germline V gene data show CDR1 as SEHNR and CDR2 as FQNEAQ (reference sequence). Between the trimmed V and J ends, which lost 5 bases and 1 base, there was a span of 17 bases. CDR3 length equals 16 residues. The CDR3 DNA reads TGTGCCAGCAGCCTCCAGGGCTCGCATTCGAACACTGAAGCTTTCTTT. Its translation: CASSLQGSHSNTEAFF.

This clone was observed once. The J gene is TRBJ2-7, the V gene TRBV4-1; the match to TRBD1 covers 7 bases. J lost 2 bases, V lost 2 bases, and 9 bases had no gene match. Germline loops: CDR1 MGHRA, CDR2 YSYEKL. The length of the CDR3 is 16 residues. CDR3 DNA: TGCGCCAGCAGCCAAATCCGGGACAGACGAACCTACGAGCAGTACTTC. Its translation: CASSQIRDRRTYEQYF.

The chain recombines TRBV1 with TRBJ1-6; the table's D call, TRBD1, has no DNA check behind it. TRBV1 is given as a pseudogene. The CDR3 is made up of 19 amino acids. The CDR3 DNA follows: TGCACCAGCAGACCACACTACAGGGGGCCGAGCTCCTATAATTCACCCCTCCACTTT. Protein sequence: CTSRPHYRGPSSYNSPLHF.

The chain carries TRBV28 and TRBJ2-5; 8 bases match TRBD1. With the DNA end fitting TRBJ2-7 better, the J assignment may be wrong. CDR3 length: 14 amino acids. The germline gives CDR1 MDHEN, CDR2 SYDVKM. The CDR3 DNA follows: TGTGCCAGCAGTTTCTCCGACAGGGGTTACGAGCAGTACTTC. This translates into CASSFSDRGYEQYF.

V usage is TRBV6-1 and J usage is TRBJ2-7; unclear D gene. Germline loops: CDR1 MNHNS, CDR2 SASEGT. Trimming took 4 bases from V and 0 from J, leaving 4 bases between them. CDR3 length: 12 amino acids. The CDR3 DNA follows: TGTGCCAGCAGTGTGAGCTCCTACGAGCAGTACTTC. Translation: CASSVSSYEQYF.

Concerning this clone: The junction shows a germline mismatch at one end, possibly a read error. The chain combines TRBV2 with TRBJ1-6; D may be TRBD1 (6 bases). This CDR3 region has 13 residues. Germline V gives CDR1 SNHLY, CDR2 FYNNEI. CDR3 amino acids: CASSEDTGTKGLF. The CDR3 bases are TGTGCCAGCAGTGAAGATACCGGGACAAAGGGATTGTTT.

As DNA, the CDR3 is TGTGCCAGCAGTGGGGGTTTCGGGGGTACCGAGCAGTACTTC. Amino acids: CASSGGFGGTEQYF. This chain uses TRBV6-1 with TRBJ2-7, with D possibly matching TRBD2 (6 bases). Trimming left V 4 bases short and J 6 bases short, with 16 bases between. The CDR3 extends over 14 amino acids. Germline lookup yields CDR1 MNHNS and CDR2 SASEGT.

The V call is TRBV19, the J call TRBJ1-5; tentative D call: TRBD1 (5 bases). The CDR3 loop spans 15 amino acids. Germline assignment: CDR1 LNHDA and CDR2 SQIVND (reference sequence). The germline V and J ends were trimmed by 4 bases and 3 bases, with 13 bases remaining between them. The CDR3 DNA reads TGTGCCAGTAGTAACCAGGGAAAGCTCAATCAGCCCCAGCATTTT. It encodes CASSNQGKLNQPQHF.

The chain carries TRBV7-2 and TRBJ2-2, with TRBD2 matching over 13 bases. Germline CDR1 is SGHTA and CDR2 is FQGNSA. The CDR3 consists of 18 residues. V lost 4 bases and J lost 1; bases outside the gene matches: 6. The CDR3 coding sequence is TGTGCCAGCAGCTCTAAACTAGCGGGGGGGCAGAACACCGGGGAGCTGTTTTTT. It translates to CASSSKLAGGQNTGELFF. The complete variable domain, with remaining parts taken from reference TRBV7-2 and TRBJ2-2, reads GAGVSQSPSNKVTEKGKDVELRCDPISGHTALYWYRQSLGQGLEFLIYFQGNSAPDKSGLPSDRFSAERTGGSVSTLTIQRTQQEDSAVYLCASSSKLAGGQNTGELFFGEGSRLTVL.

Only one count was recorded for this clone. V is TRBV10-3 and J is TRBJ1-5; D might be TRBD1 (6 bases). CDR1 and CDR2 (germline): ENHRY, SYGVKD. The CDR3 totals 15 residues. Trimming took 3 bases from V and 2 from J, leaving 11 bases between them. The CDR3 region is CAISDRGARNQPQHF. The CDR3 DNA follows: TGTGCCATCAGTGATCGGGGGGCTCGCAATCAGCCCCAGCATTTT.

The J gene is TRBJ1-4, the V gene TRBV5-4; no reliable D call. The CDR3 spans 15 residues. V dropped 4 bases and J dropped 5 bases, with 15 bases sitting between them. Per the germline V gene, CDR1 is SGHNT and CDR2 is YYREEE (reference sequence). CDR3 region: CASSPDGTLNEKLFF. CDR3 coding DNA: TGTGCCAGCAGCCCAGACGGAACACTAAATGAAAAACTGTTTTTT. The full variable domain, rest sourced from reference TRBV5-4 and TRBJ1-4, is ETGVTQSPTHLIKTRGQQVTLRCSSQSGHNTVSWYQQALGQGPQFIFQYYREEENGRGNFPPRFSGLQFPNYSSELNVNALELDDSALYLCASSPDGTLNEKLFFGSGTQLSVL.

The rearrangement links TRBV9 to TRBJ2-1; 12 bases map to TRBD2. CDR1 is SGDLS and CDR2 is YYNGEE in the germline V gene. After removal of 5 bases from V and 7 bases from J, the junction contained 7 bases not matched to a gene. CDR3 length: 15 residues. For the CDR3, the DNA is TGTGCCAGCAGTCCTAGCGGGGGGGCGTGGAATGAGCAGTTCTTC. This sequence encodes CASSPSGGAWNEQFF.

The chain couples TRBV30 to TRBJ1-6; TRBD1 might be the D (5 bases). The CDR3 contains 15 residues. The V gene lost 2 bases and the J gene lost 8 bases, with 16 bases spanning the gap. Germline V gives CDR1 GTSNPN, CDR2 SVGIG (reference sequence). The CDR3 loop reads CAWSTSDWGDSPLHF. CDR3 coding DNA: TGTGCCTGGAGTACCTCCGACTGGGGGGATTCACCCCTCCACTTT.

V gene TRBV7-2 combines with J gene TRBJ2-1; 7 bases are a match to TRBD2. The germline CDR1 and CDR2 sequences are SGHTA and FQGNSA. Losses at the gene ends were 1 base for V and 7 bases for J; bases not matched to a gene: 7. This CDR3 spans 15 amino acids. The DNA for the CDR3 is TGTGCCAGCAGCTTAGAGAGACTAGCCTCGAATGAGCAGTTCTTC. It translates to CASSLERLASNEQFF.

The rearrangement links TRBV11-2 to TRBJ2-7, with 11 bases fitting TRBD2. This CDR3 is 17 amino acids long. The V and J ends lost 4 bases and 0 bases, in that order; junction bases with no gene match: 8. CDR1 and CDR2 from the germline V gene are SGHAT and FQNNGV. The CDR3 nucleotides are TGTGCCAGCAGCTCCAGGACTAGCGGGTTTAGCTCCTACGAGCAGTACTTC. Residues: CASSSRTSGFSSYEQYF.

The count of this clone is one. The chain links TRBV9 to TRBJ2-6, with D unresolved. V was cut by 3 bases and J by 2 bases, with 9 bases left in between. This CDR3 is 15 amino acids long. The germline CDR1 and CDR2 sequences are SGDLS and YYNGEE. The chain's CDR3 is CASSDTPTGANVLTF. The CDR3 DNA is TGTGCCAGCAGCGATACCCCTACTGGGGCCAACGTCCTGACTTTC.

The chain recombines TRBV15 with TRBJ1-2; tentative D call: TRBD1 (6 bases). V dropped 5 bases and J dropped 2 bases, with 12 bases sitting between them. This CDR3 is built from 14 residues. Germline CDR1 LNHNV, CDR2 YYDKDF (reference sequence). The DNA of the CDR3 is TGTGCCACCAGCGCCCGACAGGTGAACTATGGCTACACCTTC. Its protein product is CATSARQVNYGYTF.

The chain couples TRBV7-2 to TRBJ2-2; TRBD1 agrees at 9 bases. Losses at the gene ends were 5 bases for V and 4 bases for J; bases not matched to a gene: 5. Germline V CDR1 and CDR2: SGHTA, FQGNSA. This CDR3 region has 15 residues. As DNA, the CDR3 is TGTGCCAGCAGCGATAAGGGACAGGGCACCGGGGAGCTGTTTTTT. This sequence encodes CASSDKGQGTGELFF.